One sample yielded the 27 T cell receptor beta chains listed below, sequenced in a study of T cell repertoires in cytomegalovirus infection (dated by TCRdb to the late 2010s). Data came from an Illumina HiSeq 1500. Using fastp at Q25 and MiXCR, TCRdb reprocessed the public reads and kept productive beta chains. Identical CDR3 protein sequences are pooled into one entry, listed with their most common genes and DNA. The sample table records 150,000 or so distinct CDR3 sequences; about 20% of these occur just once. The ten largest clones add up to about a tenth of the sample. Sequencing was performed on PBMCs. Every receptor here comes from a human donor in good health (CMV status not recorded). Some clones in this sample may be carry-over from other donors' samples.

This sequence joins TRBV6-2 or TRBV6-3 and TRBJ2-7; D is tentatively TRBD1 or TRBD2 (5 bases each). The CDR3 has 16 amino acids. Germline CDR1 reads MNHEY; CDR2 reads SVGEGT. V was shortened by 2 bases and J by 3 bases, with 17 bases between the two germline ends. The CDR3: CASSYPRDGTLYEQYF. CDR3 bases: TGTGCCAGCAGTTACCCCCGGGACGGAACTCTCTACGAGCAGTACTTC.

This chain joins TRBV2 and TRBJ2-2; either TRBD1 or TRBD2 may fit D (5 bases each). The V and J ends lost 7 bases and 3 bases respectively, with 9 bases between them. This CDR3 has 13 residues. Germline assignment: CDR1 SNHLY and CDR2 FYNNEI. The CDR3, as DNA: TGTGCCAGCAAAGGGACGTACACCGGGGAGCTGTTTTTT. Translation gives CASKGTYTGELFF. Variable domain in full (rest from reference TRBV2 and TRBJ2-2): EPEVTQTPSHQVTQMGQEVILRCVPISNHLYFYWYRQILGQKVEFLVSFYNNEISEKSEIFDDQFSVERPDGSNFTLKIRSTKLEDSAMYFCASKGTYTGELFFGEGSRLTVL.

The V gene is TRBV18, the J gene TRBJ2-7, with TRBD1 matching over 8 bases. Unmatched junction bases numbered 8, after V lost 4 bases and J lost 3 bases. CDR1 and CDR2 from the germline V gene are KGHSH and LQKENI. This CDR3 has 15 residues. In DNA form, the CDR3 reads TGTGCCAGCTCACGGACAGGGCTATCGAACTACGAGCAGTACTTC. Amino acids: CASSRTGLSNYEQYF.

This chain uses TRBV7-6 with TRBJ1-3; D is perhaps TRBD1 (5 bases). Germline V gene sequence: CDR1 SGHVS, CDR2 FNYEAQ. This CDR3 is 15 amino acids long. The V end lost 8 bases, the J end lost 5 bases, and 19 bases lay between the germline ends. The CDR3 bases are TGTGCCAGCGGTGATCCGGCAGGGTCAAGAAACACCATATATTTT. Its translation is CASGDPAGSRNTIYF.

This clonotype was observed at least ten times. This chain links TRBV7-2 with TRBJ1-1, with D hard to call. Germline V gene lookup returns CDR1 SGHTA and CDR2 FQGNSA. The CDR3 runs to 13 residues. V lost 4 bases and J lost 0, with 6 bases in between. The chain's CDR3 is CASSSRLNTEAFF. CDR3 nucleotide sequence: TGTGCCAGCAGCTCCCGCCTGAACACTGAAGCTTTCTTT.

The chain recombines TRBV27 with TRBJ1-6, with D possibly TRBD1 on 5 matching bases. Germline V gene sequence: CDR1 MNHEY, CDR2 SMNVEV (reference sequence). The CDR3 loop spans 14 amino acids. V was clipped by 0 bases and J by 7 bases, with 7 bases between them. CDR3: CASSLSGRNSPLHF. CDR3 sequence (DNA): TGTGCCAGCAGTTTATCGGGACGGAATTCACCCCTCCACTTT.

This clonotype was counted a few times. The CDR3 region is CASSPPGAGEGYEQYF. CDR3 DNA: TGTGCCAGCAGCCCACCCGGTGCGGGAGAGGGATACGAGCAGTACTTC. This chain uses TRBV7-6 with TRBJ2-7; 7 bases align to TRBD2. The CDR3 covers 16 residues. V lost 5 bases and J lost 4; bases outside the gene matches: 14. Looked up from germline, CDR1 is SGHVS and CDR2 is FNYEAQ.

This clonotype was seen repeatedly, ten times or more. The chain links TRBV7-3 to TRBJ2-2; D ambiguous. The CDR3 consists of 14 residues. Looked up from germline, CDR1 is SGHTA and CDR2 is FQGTGA. Trimming took 2 bases from V and 5 from J, leaving 9 bases between them. The CDR3 nucleotides are TGTGCCAGCAGCTTATTATTGGGGACCGGGGAGCTGTTTTTT. Protein sequence: CASSLLLGTGELFF.

The sample holds a few counts of this clonotype. The V gene is TRBV11-2, the J gene TRBJ1-2; TRBD1 agrees at 9 bases. V lost 6 bases to trimming and J lost 10 bases; unmatched junction nucleotides: 9. The CDR3 runs to 13 residues. Germline lookup yields CDR1 SGHAT and CDR2 FQNNGV. The CDR3 DNA is TGTGCCAGCAGTCCTAATCGGGACAGGGCCTACACCTTC. Translation gives CASSPNRDRAYTF.

The chain combines TRBV7-3 with TRBJ1-2; TRBD1 matches at 9 bases. The trim removed 5 bases at V and 6 bases at J, leaving 4 bases unmatched. Germline V gene sequence: CDR1 SGHTA, CDR2 FQGTGA. This CDR3 contains 13 residues. The chain's CDR3 is CASSPTGGNGYTF. CDR3 sequence (DNA): TGTGCCAGCAGCCCGACAGGGGGAAATGGCTACACCTTC.

This chain links TRBV5-1 with TRBJ1-6, with D unresolved. This CDR3 is 15 amino acids long. Germline-derived CDR1 and CDR2 are SGHRS and YFSETQ. Trimming pared 1 base from V and 7 bases from J, leaving 12 bases between. DNA of the CDR3: TGCGCCAGCAGCTTGCAAGACTTTCGGAATTCACCCCTCCACTTT. It yields the protein CASSLQDFRNSPLHF.

The chain recombines TRBV9 with TRBJ2-1, with D perhaps assigned TRBD1 or TRBD2 (6 bases each). This CDR3 contains 14 residues. The germline CDR1 and CDR2 sequences are SGDLS and YYNGEE. V was shortened by 0 bases and J by 7 bases, with 11 bases between the two germline ends. The CDR3 DNA reads TGTGCCAGCAGCGTAGAGGGGGGCCCGAATGAGCAGTTCTTC. This encodes CASSVEGGPNEQFF.

At least ten counts were recorded for this clonotype. The chain is built from TRBV7-8 and TRBJ1-6; 9 bases are shared with TRBD1. The V gene end was trimmed by 6 bases and the J gene end by 4 bases; junction bases not matched to a gene: 4. Per germline, CDR1 SGHVS and CDR2 FQNEAQ. The CDR3 covers 15 residues. In nucleotides, the CDR3 is TGTGCCAGCAGAGACGGACAGGGGTATAATTCACCCCTCCACTTT. It codes for CASRDGQGYNSPLHF.

Many counts were recorded for this clonotype. This rearrangement joins TRBV7-2 to TRBJ2-1; D is uncertain. This CDR3 is built from 11 residues. Trimming took off 2 bases at V and 8 bases at J, with 4 bases between the two ends. The germline gives CDR1 SGHTA, CDR2 FQGNSA. CDR3: CASSLLDEQFF. In DNA, the CDR3 is TGTGCCAGCAGCTTACTAGATGAGCAGTTCTTC. Combining the CDR3 with reference TRBV7-2 and TRBJ2-1 gives the whole variable domain GAGVSQSPSNKVTEKGKDVELRCDPISGHTALYWYRQSLGQGLEFLIYFQGNSAPDKSGLPSDRFSAERTGGSVSTLTIQRTQQEDSAVYLCASSLLDEQFFGPGTRLTVL.

This clonotype was seen many times. The chain has TRBV7-2 and TRBJ2-7; 12 nucleotides match TRBD2. Germline loops: CDR1 SGHTA, CDR2 FQGNSA. J gave up 6 bases and V 4 bases, and 7 bases lay outside the gene matches. The CDR3 consists of 15 residues. In nucleotides, the CDR3 is TGTGCCAGCAGCTCTGGACTAGCGGGACGCTCCGAGCAGTACTTC. As protein: CASSSGLAGRSEQYF. Full variable domain (remainder filled in from reference TRBV7-2 and TRBJ2-7): GAGVSQSPSNKVTEKGKDVELRCDPISGHTALYWYRQSLGQGLEFLIYFQGNSAPDKSGLPSDRFSAERTGGSVSTLTIQRTQQEDSAVYLCASSSGLAGRSEQYFGPGTRLTVT.

The J gene is TRBJ2-1, the V gene TRBV29-1; tentative D call: TRBD2 (6 bases). Germline V gene sequence: CDR1 SQVTM, CDR2 ANQGSEA. CDR3 length equals 14 residues. The V end was cut by 5 bases, the J end by 4 bases, with 15 bases between. The DNA of the CDR3 is TGCAGCGTTTTTCTAGCGAGGCAGTACAATGAGCAGTTCTTC. This sequence encodes CSVFLARQYNEQFF.

The chain employs TRBV9 and TRBJ1-1; D possibly corresponds to TRBD1 (6 bases). Germline V CDR1 and CDR2: SGDLS, YYNGEE. The CDR3 is 15 residues long. V was clipped by 0 bases and J by 4 bases, with 13 bases between them. CDR3: CASSVVAGEATEAFF. The CDR3 coding sequence is TGTGCCAGCAGCGTAGTTGCAGGGGAAGCCACTGAAGCTTTCTTT.

The gene calls are TRBV11-2 and TRBJ2-5, with 7 positions matching TRBD1. Germline V CDR1 and CDR2: SGHAT, FQNNGV. The CDR3 has 15 amino acids. Trimming took 6 bases from V and 1 from J; bases not matched to a gene: 8. The CDR3 here is CASRTGTEAQETQYF. For the CDR3, the DNA is TGTGCCAGCAGAACTGGGACAGAGGCCCAAGAGACCCAGTACTTC.

This clonotype was observed a few times. This rearrangement joins TRBV20-1 to TRBJ2-3, with D perhaps matching TRBD2 (5 bases). With 3 bases removed from V and 6 bases from J, the gap between germline ends came to 16 bases. This CDR3 has 14 amino acids. Germline V gene sequence: CDR1 DFQATT, CDR2 SNEGSKA (reference sequence). The CDR3 DNA reads TGCAGTGCTAGTATGGAGCGGCTTGATGATACGCAGTATTTT. As protein: CSASMERLDDTQYF.

The chain links TRBV28 to TRBJ1-5; D ambiguous. V lost 4 bases, J lost 3 bases, and 7 bases lay in between. From germline, CDR1 is MDHEN and CDR2 SYDVKM. This CDR3 is 13 amino acids long. In DNA form, the CDR3 reads TGTGCCAGCAGTTCCCAGTTCAATCAGCCCCAGCATTTT. Its translation: CASSSQFNQPQHF.

The rearrangement joins TRBV19 to TRBJ2-3, with TRBD2 matching over 8 bases. Trimming cost V 4 bases and J 1 base; bases outside gene matches: 7. The germline gives CDR1 LNHDA, CDR2 SQIVND (reference sequence). This CDR3 contains 16 residues. The CDR3 here is CASSSPWRGGTDTQYF. The CDR3 DNA follows: TGTGCCAGTAGTAGCCCCTGGCGGGGGGGCACAGATACGCAGTATTTT.

This clonotype was detected ten times or more. The chain has TRBV7-6 and TRBJ2-7; 10 bases map to TRBD1. The CDR3 length is 15 residues. CDR1 SGHVS and CDR2 FNYEAQ come from the germline V gene. V was clipped by 5 bases and J by 2 bases; unmatched bases: 6. CDR3 in amino acids: CASSRQGAPTYEQYF. The DNA of the CDR3 is TGTGCCAGCAGCCGACAGGGGGCGCCGACCTACGAGCAGTACTTC.

There are many counts of this clonotype. The chain recombines TRBV6-1 with TRBJ2-7; D perhaps matches TRBD2 (6 bases). This CDR3 comprises 14 residues. Germline loops: CDR1 MNHNS, CDR2 SASEGT. V was cut by 8 bases and J by 0 bases, with 14 bases left in between. The CDR3 here is CASGLATRSYEQYF. In nucleotides, the CDR3 is TGTGCCAGCGGGCTAGCGACACGCTCCTACGAGCAGTACTTC.

The rearrangement uses TRBV2 and TRBJ2-1; 9 positions agree with TRBD2. The CDR3 spans 16 residues. Per the germline V gene, CDR1 is SNHLY and CDR2 is FYNNEI. The J segment lost 6 bases and the V segment lost 4 bases, leaving 10 bases of the junction unmatched. The CDR3 sequence is CASSGVAGVVGNEQFF. CDR3 nucleotide sequence: TGTGCCAGCAGTGGGGTAGCGGGAGTTGTTGGCAATGAGCAGTTCTTC.

At least ten counts were recorded for this clonotype. The chain recombines TRBV7-2 with TRBJ2-5; D possibly corresponds to TRBD2 (6 bases). Germline CDR1 reads SGHTA; CDR2 reads FQGNSA. The CDR3 contains 13 residues. Trimming removed 5 bases from V and 4 bases from J, with 11 bases in between. The chain's CDR3 is CASSPQGGETQYF. In DNA, the CDR3 is TGTGCCAGCAGCCCCCAGGGAGGAGAGACCCAGTACTTC.

This clonotype was detected a few times. The V and J genes are TRBV7-9 and TRBJ2-1, with 7 bases aligning to TRBD2. After removal of 2 bases from V and 9 bases from J, the junction contained 7 bases not matched to a gene. Germline V gene lookup returns CDR1 SEHNR and CDR2 FQNEAQ (reference sequence). This CDR3 has 14 residues. The CDR3 here is CASSLTREACEQFF. The DNA for the CDR3 is TGTGCCAGCAGCTTAACCCGGGAGGCATGTGAGCAGTTCTTC.

This clonotype was observed a few times. This chain joins TRBV4-1 and TRBJ1-5, with D unclear. The V and J ends lost 0 bases and 0 bases respectively, with 9 bases between them. There are 16 residues in the CDR3. Germline assignment: CDR1 MGHRA and CDR2 YSYEKL. CDR3 nucleotides: TGCGCCAGCAGCCAAGACCAGAGCTATAGCAATCAGCCCCAGCATTTT. Translated: CASSQDQSYSNQPQHF.